This T cell receptor (beta chain) was found in a study of beta chain features in type 1 diabetes. Broader study findings: A pattern of fewer insertions and more deletions at VDJ junctions was seen in type 1 diabetes patients. The similarity of naive, central memory and Treg TCRB repertoires appeared greater among patients than among healthy donors.

This clone has a handful of counts. No antigen is known for it. The junction had 5 bases not matched to a gene; V was cut back by 7 bases and J by 3 bases. Germline CDR1 and CDR2: MGHDK and SYGVNS. The CDR3 loop spans 15 amino acids. Averaging about 120 mL, one heparinised blood draw was given by each donor. Every isolated RNA sample was fully reverse transcribed, so sequencing captured expressed TCRB transcripts. The assay was immunoSEQ multiplex PCR, and TCRdb's table has in-frame clones only and misses some. The sample records around 300,000 clones, about 7.8% being singletons. The receptor was derived from a young woman in good health. The chain uses TRBV25-1 and TRBJ2-2, with 10 positions matching TRBD2. The sequencing input was central memory CD4+ T cells from blood. The CDR3 DNA sequence: TGTGCCAGCACCAGGACTAGCGGAGACACCGGGGAGCTGTTTTTT. Its protein product is CASTRTSGDTGELFF.